A selection of T cell receptor beta chains follows, all from one sample in a study of OX40 agonist ivuxolimab in advanced cancers. TCRdb's copy holds only in-frame clones and misses some; the assay was immunoSEQ multiplex PCR. The sample holds about 58,000 clones, 70% to 90% seen once. Specimen: CD4+ or CD8+ T cells sorted from blood, collected in a trial of the OX40 agonist ivuxolimab. The receptor set was obtained from an adult with an advanced solid tumor such as melanoma, head and neck, liver or kidney cancer. Both conserved end residues are part of each CDR3. D genes are given only for firm matches. Clone size is shown for a subset of rows, as once, few, many or a class of expanded clone.

>TRBV28|few|-|TRBJ1-1
TGTGCCAGCAGTCCGCTCGACCTTCGTACTGAAGCTTTCTTT
CASSPLDLRTEAFF
>TRBV5-1|-|-|TRBJ2-7
TGCGCCAGCAGCCCCAGTGGGGTACAGGCCGAGCAGTACTTC
CASSPSGVQAEQYF
>TRBV9|-|-|TRBJ2-2
TGTGCCAGCAGCCCCCTGGCGGGCGGGAACACCGGGGAGCTGTTTTTT
CASSPLAGGNTGELFF
>TRBV6-5|-|-|TRBJ2-1
TGTGCCAGCAGGCCCCGGGACCGTACCGGGCAGTTCTTC
CASRPRDRTGQFF
>TRBV20-1|once|TRBD2|TRBJ2-5
TGCAGCACGGGACTACAAGAGACCCAGTACTTC
CSTGLQETQYF
>TRBV5-1|-|TRBD2|TRBJ2-7
TGCGCCAGCAGCTTGATAGGGGCGGGAGGGCCGGAAGAGCAGTACTTC
CASSLIGAGGPEEQYF
>TRBV18|-|TRBD2|TRBJ2-1
TGTGCCAGCTCACCAGACCGGGAGGTGACCTACAATGAGCAGTTCTTC
CASSPDREVTYNEQFF
>TRBV5-8|-|TRBD2|TRBJ2-2
TGTGCCAGCAGCTCCACTAGCGGGAGGCGTATGAACACCGGGGAGCTGTTTTTT
CASSSTSGRRMNTGELFF
>TRBV13|-|TRBD2|TRBJ2-2
TGTGCCAGCAGTTCTTTCGGGGGACTAGCGGGAGGACGCACCGGGGAGCTGTTTTTT
CASSSFGGLAGGRTGELFF
>TRBV4-3|-|-|TRBJ1-3
TGCGCCAGCAGCCAAGTCGGTAACTCTGGAAACACCATATATTTT
CASSQVGNSGNTIYF
>TRBV29-1|-|-|TRBJ1-1
TGCAGCGCACTAATTGGGGCTTCTGAAGCTTTCTTT
CSALIGASEAFF
>TRBV7-9|once|-|TRBJ2-3
TGTGCCAGCAGTCTAAAGCGGTTGGGAGATACGCAGTATTTT
CASSLKRLGDTQYF
>TRBV6-1|-|-|TRBJ1-1
TGTGCCAGCAGTGAAACCAGGGGTATGAACACTGAAGCTTTCTTT
CASSETRGMNTEAFF
>TRBV5-1|-|TRBD2|TRBJ2-5
TGCGCCAGCCTCCTGGAAGCGGGAGGCCCGTTGGGAGCCCAGTACTTC
CASLLEAGGPLGAQYF
>TRBV6-5|-|-|TRBJ1-2
TGTGCCAGCAGTGGAAAAGGAGTAAAGTATGGCTACACCTTC
CASSGKGVKYGYTF
>TRBV7-3|-|-|TRBJ2-1
TGTGCCAGCAGCTTGGTCCCAAAAAGCTCCTACAATGAGCAGTTCTTC
CASSLVPKSSYNEQFF
>TRBV6-1|-|-|TRBJ2-1
TGTGCCAGTCAGGAGGCGCGTGAGCAGTTCTTC
CASQEAREQFF
>TRBV27|-|-|TRBJ1-2
TGTGCCAGCAGCGTCCTAGCCCCAGCGACTTCTAACTATGGCTACACCTTC
CASSVLAPATSNYGYTF
>TRBV2|-|-|TRBJ2-1
TGTGCCAGCAGTGAACACGAAGGAAATGAGCAGTTCTTC
CASSEHEGNEQFF
>TRBV19|-|-|TRBJ1-5
TGTGCCAGTAGTTCAGGGTCTTATAGCAATCAGCCCCAGCATTTT
CASSSGSYSNQPQHF
>TRBV7-6|-|-|TRBJ2-7
TGTGCCAGCAGCTCAGGGCCAGCAACCTACGAGCAGTACTTC
CASSSGPATYEQYF
>TRBV7-9|-|-|TRBJ1-1
TGTGCCAGCAGCTGGACAGACACTGAAGCTTTCTTT
CASSWTDTEAFF
>TRBV4-1|once|-|TRBJ2-1
TGCGCCAGCAGCCAAGATTACGCCGGGCATGAGCAGTTCTTC
CASSQDYAGHEQFF
>TRBV30|medium-sized|-|TRBJ1-1
TGTGCCTGGAGTGAGGGGCAAGAAGCTTTCTTT
CAWSEGQEAFF
>TRBV30|-|-|TRBJ1-2
TGTGCCTGGAGTGTAGGGATAGGGAGGACTAACTATGGCTACACCTTC
CAWSVGIGRTNYGYTF
>TRBV28|-|-|TRBJ2-7
TGTGCCAGCAGTTCGCTTTGGGGCAGGGACTTCTACGAGCAGTACTTC
CASSSLWGRDFYEQYF
>TRBV19|-|-|TRBJ2-1
TGTGCCAGTAGTATCAGCGGCCCCGCGGACAATGAGCAGTTCTTC
CASSISGPADNEQFF
>TRBV2|-|-|TRBJ2-7
TGTGCCAGCACTAGCAGGGCGGGGACCTCCTACGAGCAGTACTTC
CASTSRAGTSYEQYF
>TRBV30|-|-|TRBJ2-1
TGTGCCTGGAACCCTGGGAACTCCTACAATGAGCAGTTCTTC
CAWNPGNSYNEQFF
>TRBV6-5|-|-|TRBJ2-5
TGTGCCAGCAGTTACTCGGGGACAAAAGAGACCCAGTACTTC
CASSYSGTKETQYF
>TRBV4-1|-|-|TRBJ1-5
TGCGCCAGCAGCCTTTCTGTAGGGGGGGCCTATAGCAATCAGCCCCAGCATTTT
CASSLSVGGAYSNQPQHF
>TRBV28|-|TRBD1|TRBJ2-2
TGTGCCAGCAGTTTGGGGACAGGGGGGAGGTACGCCGGGGAGCTGTTTTTT
CASSLGTGGRYAGELFF
>TRBV4-1|-|-|TRBJ2-7
TGTGCCAGCAGCCAAGATGGAGCATTTTCCTACGAGCAGTACTTC
CASSQDGAFSYEQYF
>TRBV29-1|-|-|TRBJ1-2
TGCAGCGCCGTTCTACAGGGAAATAATGGCTACACCTTC
CSAVLQGNNGYTF
>TRBV27|-|-|TRBJ1-5
TGTGCCAGCAGTTGGACAGGCAATCAGCCCCAGCATTTT
CASSWTGNQPQHF
>TRBV6-5|once|TRBD2|TRBJ2-3
TGTGCCAGCAGTTACTCCCGGGGGGCAGATACGCAGTATTTT
CASSYSRGADTQYF
>TRBV6-5|once|-|TRBJ1-2
TGTGCCAGCACTGGGCGGATAGATTATGGCTACACCTTC
CASTGRIDYGYTF
>TRBV7-9|-|-|TRBJ2-5
TGTGCCAGCAGCCCCTCAGACACCAACCAAGAGACCCAGTACTTC
CASSPSDTNQETQYF
>TRBV7-9|-|TRBD2|TRBJ2-1
TGTGCCAGCAGCTCCAGGACTAGCCCGTTCCATGAGCAGTTCTTC
CASSSRTSPFHEQFF
>TRBV6-1|-|-|TRBJ1-5
TGTGCCAGCAGTGAAGCGGCAGGGCTCCACAGCAATCAGCCCCAGCATTTT
CASSEAAGLHSNQPQHF
>TRBV29-1|-|TRBD1|TRBJ2-3
TGCAGCGGAGAGGAGACAGGGGGCGGCCCCACAGATACGCAGTATTTT
CSGEETGGGPTDTQYF